This entry is about one TCR beta chain. This CDR3 is built from 18 residues. V lost 6 bases and J lost 3; bases outside the gene matches: 17. TCRdb re-analysed the RT-PCR reads in MiXCR, keeping a single row per CDR3 protein. The table shows about a million distinct CDR3 sequences, with roughly 18% occurring only once. This record comes from a study of patients and donors after allogeneic stem cell transplantation. The sequence came from a human donor who was either an allogeneic HSCT recipient or a stem cell or donor lymphocyte infusion donor (not recorded which). It is not recorded whose cells these are; they may come from a transplant donor. The sequenced material came from blood, either unsorted or a sorted T cell fraction (not recorded which). The rearrangement joins TRBV12-3 or TRBV12-4 to TRBJ2-5; 9 bases map to TRBD2. The CDR3 sequence: CASSRKISGSRQKETQYF. DNA for the CDR3: TGTGCCAGCAGCCGAAAGATTAGCGGGAGCCGCCAGAAAGAGACCCAGTACTTC.